A selection of T cell receptor beta chains follows, all from one sample in a study of T cell responses to AZD1222 COVID-19 vaccine. Only in-frame clones appear in the TCRdb table, and some are missing; sequencing was by immunoSEQ multiplex PCR. This table holds about 97,000 clones, around 84% found once. This specimen was peripheral blood, taken on day 0 of AZD1222 vaccination. All receptors come from an adult in good health. CDR3s include the opening cysteine and the closing phenylalanine or tryptophan. The D gene is left open where the match is weak. Not every row has a clone size; where given, it reads once, few, many or a size class.

NA	TRBJ1-1	TRBV19	NA	CASSIASDGEAFF	TGTGCCAGTAGTATAGCCTCGGACGGTGAAGCTTTCTTT
NA	TRBJ2-1	TRBV21-1	NA	CASSKVPFF	TGTGCCAGCAGCAAAGTTCCGTTCTTC
NA	TRBJ1-2	TRBV28	NA	CASGDVLYGYTF	TGTGCCAGCGGGGACGTTCTCTATGGCTACACCTTC
NA	TRBJ1-2	TRBV30	NA	CAWSELVEGDGYTF	TGTGCCTGGAGCGAACTTGTGGAAGGGGATGGCTACACCTTC
NA	TRBJ2-3	TRBV18	TRBD1	CASSTTGGYAPDTQYF	TGTGCCAGCTCAACGACAGGGGGGTATGCCCCAGATACGCAGTATTTT
NA	TRBJ2-2	TRBV18	NA	CASSPYFSGTGTGELFF	TGTGCCAGCTCACCATATTTTAGCGGAACCGGCACCGGGGAGCTGTTTTTT
NA	TRBJ2-1	TRBV29-1	TRBD2	CSVAGGLAGGNEQFF	TGCAGCGTGGCGGGGGGGCTAGCGGGAGGCAATGAGCAGTTCTTC
NA	TRBJ2-2	TRBV2	TRBD2	CASRGGLAVGELFF	TGTGCCAGCAGGGGGGGACTAGCGGTCGGGGAGCTGTTTTTT
NA	TRBJ1-5	TRBV30	NA	CAWKQGQSNQPQHF	TGTGCCTGGAAGCAGGGGCAGAGCAATCAGCCCCAGCATTTT
NA	TRBJ1-2	TRBV2	NA	CASSEVAVNYGYTF	TGTGCCAGCAGTGAAGTTGCAGTTAACTATGGCTACACCTTC
NA	TRBJ2-2	TRBV27	NA	CASSLSRPLTATRNTGELFF	TGTGCCAGCAGTTTATCCCGGCCGCTGACGGCCACCAGAAACACCGGGGAGCTGTTTTTT
NA	TRBJ2-1	TRBV14	NA	CASGGTESHNEQFF	TGTGCCAGCGGGGGGACAGAAAGCCACAATGAGCAGTTCTTC
NA	TRBJ2-7	TRBV30	NA	CAWSGQTQQYF	TGTGCCTGGAGTGGACAGACTCAGCAGTACTTC
NA	TRBJ2-1	TRBV27	NA	CASSSGAGASYNEQFF	TGTGCCAGCAGTTCAGGAGCAGGTGCCTCCTACAATGAGCAGTTCTTC
NA	TRBJ2-7	TRBV28	NA	CASNEGSSYEQYF	TGTGCCAGCAATGAAGGGAGCTCCTACGAGCAGTACTTC
NA	TRBJ2-7	TRBV6-2/TRBV6-3	TRBD1	CASSRPTGSYEQYF	TGTGCCAGCAGCCGACCGACAGGGTCCTACGAGCAGTACTTC
NA	TRBJ1-5	TRBV18	TRBD1	CASSPAGQSNQPQHF	TGTGCCAGCTCACCAGCGGGACAGAGCAATCAGCCCCAGCATTTT
once	TRBJ2-7	TRBV30	TRBD1	CAWSGDSSYEQYF	TGTGCCTGGAGTGGGGACAGCTCCTACGAGCAGTACTTC
NA	TRBJ2-2	TRBV11-3	NA	CASSLVSTGELFF	TGTGCCAGCAGCTTAGTCAGCACCGGGGAGCTGTTTTTT
many	TRBJ2-5	TRBV4-1	TRBD2	CASSPLAGAETQYF	TGCGCCAGCAGCCCCTTAGCGGGAGCAGAGACCCAGTACTTC
few	TRBJ2-7	TRBV19	TRBD1	CASSTVGQGAYEQYF	TGTGCCAGTAGTACCGTGGGACAGGGGGCCTACGAGCAGTACTTC
NA	TRBJ1-3	TRBV5-1	NA	CASSLAGVPYGNTIYF	TGCGCCAGCAGCTTGGCCGGGGTGCCATATGGAAACACCATATATTTT
once	TRBJ2-3	TRBV24-1	NA	CATSDRRGGSDTQYF	TGTGCCACCAGTGATCGCAGGGGGGGGTCAGATACGCAGTATTTT
NA	TRBJ2-5	TRBV7-9	NA	CASSSQETQYF	TGTGCCAGCAGCTCGCAAGAGACCCAGTACTTC
NA	TRBJ2-1	TRBV28	TRBD2	CASSSTRLAGGNYNEQFF	TGTGCCAGCAGTTCAACCCGACTAGCGGGAGGGAACTACAATGAGCAGTTCTTC
NA	TRBJ1-5	TRBV7-2	NA	CASSWGGVQPQHF	TGTGCCAGCAGCTGGGGGGGGGTTCAGCCCCAGCATTTT